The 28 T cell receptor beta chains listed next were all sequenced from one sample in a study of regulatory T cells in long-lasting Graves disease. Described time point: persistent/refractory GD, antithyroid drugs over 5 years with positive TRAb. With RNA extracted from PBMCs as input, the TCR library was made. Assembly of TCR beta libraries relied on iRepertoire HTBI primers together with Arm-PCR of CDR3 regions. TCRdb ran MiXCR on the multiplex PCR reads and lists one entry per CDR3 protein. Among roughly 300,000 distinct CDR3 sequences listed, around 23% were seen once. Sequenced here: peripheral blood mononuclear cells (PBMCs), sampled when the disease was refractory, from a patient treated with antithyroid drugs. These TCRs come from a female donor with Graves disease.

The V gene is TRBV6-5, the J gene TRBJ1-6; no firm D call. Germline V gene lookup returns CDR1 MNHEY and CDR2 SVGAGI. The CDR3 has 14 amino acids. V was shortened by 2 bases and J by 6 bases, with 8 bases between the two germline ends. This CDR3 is CASSYEQINSPLHF. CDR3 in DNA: TGTGCCAGCAGTTACGAACAGATTAATTCACCCCTCCACTTT.

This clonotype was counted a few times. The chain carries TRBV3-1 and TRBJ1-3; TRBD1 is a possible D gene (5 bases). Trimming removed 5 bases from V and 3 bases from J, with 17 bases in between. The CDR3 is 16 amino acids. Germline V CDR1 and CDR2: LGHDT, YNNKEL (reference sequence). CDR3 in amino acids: CASSVLRSGIGNTIYF. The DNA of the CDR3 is TGTGCCAGCAGCGTATTAAGGTCAGGGATTGGAAACACCATATATTTT.

This chain's CDR3 is CASRGEGWTTDTQYF. The CDR3 DNA follows: TGTGCCAGCAGAGGGGAGGGGTGGACCACAGATACGCAGTATTTT. V and J are TRBV2 and TRBJ2-3; 7 bases are shared with TRBD2. V lost 6 bases, J lost 2 bases, and 8 bases stayed unmatched. Germline assignment: CDR1 SNHLY and CDR2 FYNNEI. The CDR3 sequence is 15 residues long. The variable domain in full, with the rest retrieved from reference TRBV2 and TRBJ2-3, is EPEVTQTPSHQVTQMGQEVILRCVPISNHLYFYWYRQILGQKVEFLVSFYNNEISEKSEIFDDQFSVERPDGSNFTLKIRSTKLEDSAMYFCASRGEGWTTDTQYFGPGTRLTVL.

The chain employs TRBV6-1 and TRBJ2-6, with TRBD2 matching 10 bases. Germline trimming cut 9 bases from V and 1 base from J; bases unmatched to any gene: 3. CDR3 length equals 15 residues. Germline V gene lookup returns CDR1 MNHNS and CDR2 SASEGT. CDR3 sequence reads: CASLAGGSGANVLTF. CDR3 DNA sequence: TGTGCCAGTTTAGCGGGAGGATCTGGGGCCAACGTCCTGACTTTC.

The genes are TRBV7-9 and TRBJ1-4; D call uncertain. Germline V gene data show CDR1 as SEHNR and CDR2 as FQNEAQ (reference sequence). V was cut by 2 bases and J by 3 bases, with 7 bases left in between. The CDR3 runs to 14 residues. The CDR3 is CASSLIASNEKLFF. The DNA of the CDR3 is TGTGCCAGCAGCTTAATTGCGTCTAATGAAAAACTGTTTTTT. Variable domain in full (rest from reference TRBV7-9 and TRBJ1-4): DTGVSQNPRHKITKRGQNVTFRCDPISEHNRLYWYRQTLGQGPEFLTYFQNEAQLEKSRLLSDRFSAERPKGSFSTLEIQRTEQGDSAMYLCASSLIASNEKLFFGSGTQLSVL.

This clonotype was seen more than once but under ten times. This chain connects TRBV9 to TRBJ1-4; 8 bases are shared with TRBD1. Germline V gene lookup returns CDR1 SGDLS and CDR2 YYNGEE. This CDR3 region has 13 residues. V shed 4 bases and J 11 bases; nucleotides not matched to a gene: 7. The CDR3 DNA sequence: TGTGCCAGCAGCCCGACGGACAGGGAGAAACTGTTTTTT. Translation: CASSPTDREKLFF.

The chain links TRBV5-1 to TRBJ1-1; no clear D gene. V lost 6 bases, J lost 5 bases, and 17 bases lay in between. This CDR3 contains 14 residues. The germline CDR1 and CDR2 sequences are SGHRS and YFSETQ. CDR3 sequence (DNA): TGCGCCAGCACCCGGCTAGGGCAAGAGACTGAAGCTTTCTTT. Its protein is CASTRLGQETEAFF.

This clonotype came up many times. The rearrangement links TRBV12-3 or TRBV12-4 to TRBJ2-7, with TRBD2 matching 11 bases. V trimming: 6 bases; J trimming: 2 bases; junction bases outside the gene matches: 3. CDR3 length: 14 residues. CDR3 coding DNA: TGTGCCAGCAGGGTAGCGGGAGGGCCCTACGAGCAGTACTTC. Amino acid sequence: CASRVAGGPYEQYF.

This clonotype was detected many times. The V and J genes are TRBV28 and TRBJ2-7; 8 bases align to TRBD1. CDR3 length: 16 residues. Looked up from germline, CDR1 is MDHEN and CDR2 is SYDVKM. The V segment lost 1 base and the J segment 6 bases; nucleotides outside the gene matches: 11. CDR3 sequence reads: CASSLFTRTGSPEQYF. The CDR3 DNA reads TGTGCCAGCAGTTTATTTACCCGGACAGGGTCCCCCGAGCAGTACTTC.

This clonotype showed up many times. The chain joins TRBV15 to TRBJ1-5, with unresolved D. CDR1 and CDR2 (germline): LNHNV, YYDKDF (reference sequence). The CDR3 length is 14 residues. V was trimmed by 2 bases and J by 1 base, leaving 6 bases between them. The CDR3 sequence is CATSRQVSNQPQHF. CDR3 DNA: TGTGCCACCAGCAGACAGGTGAGCAATCAGCCCCAGCATTTT. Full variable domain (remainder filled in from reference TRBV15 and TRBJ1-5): DAMVIQNPRYQVTQFGKPVTLSCSQTLNHNVMYWYQQKSSQAPKLLFHYYDKDFNNEADTPDNFQSRRPNTSFCFLDIRSPGLGDTAMYLCATSRQVSNQPQHFGDGTRLSIL.

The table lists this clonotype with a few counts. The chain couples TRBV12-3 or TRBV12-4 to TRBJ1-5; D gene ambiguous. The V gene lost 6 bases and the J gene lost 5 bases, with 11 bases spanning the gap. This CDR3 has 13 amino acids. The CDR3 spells CASSRTDHQPQHF. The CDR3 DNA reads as TGTGCCAGCAGCCGGACGGACCATCAGCCCCAGCATTTT.

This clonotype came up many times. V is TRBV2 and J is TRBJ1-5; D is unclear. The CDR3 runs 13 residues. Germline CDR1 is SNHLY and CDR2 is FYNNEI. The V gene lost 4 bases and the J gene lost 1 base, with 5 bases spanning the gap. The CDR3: CASSVQSNQPQHF. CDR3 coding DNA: TGTGCCAGCAGTGTTCAGAGCAATCAGCCCCAGCATTTT.

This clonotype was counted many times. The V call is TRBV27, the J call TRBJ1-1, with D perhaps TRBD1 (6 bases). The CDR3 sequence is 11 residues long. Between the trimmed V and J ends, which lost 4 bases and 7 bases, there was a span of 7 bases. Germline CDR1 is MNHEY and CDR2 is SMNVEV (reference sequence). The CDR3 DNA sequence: TGTGCCAGCAGTTCCAGGGGTGAAGCTTTCTTT. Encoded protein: CASSSRGEAFF.

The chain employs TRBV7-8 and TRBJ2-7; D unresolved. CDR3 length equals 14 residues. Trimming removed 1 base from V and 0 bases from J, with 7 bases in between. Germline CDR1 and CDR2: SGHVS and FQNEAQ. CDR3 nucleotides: TGTGCCAGCAGCTTAGTTGGGGACTCCTACGAGCAGTACTTC. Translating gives CASSLVGDSYEQYF.

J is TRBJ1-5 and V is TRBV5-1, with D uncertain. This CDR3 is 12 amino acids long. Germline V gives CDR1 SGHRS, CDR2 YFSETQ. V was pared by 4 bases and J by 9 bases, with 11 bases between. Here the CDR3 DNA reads TGCGCCAGCAGCGCGAACCTGGGGCCCCAGCATTTT. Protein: CASSANLGPQHF.

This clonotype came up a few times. The CDR3 spells CASSSGGGGNIQYF. DNA of the CDR3: TGTGCCAGCAGCTCAGGGGGGGGCGGAAACATTCAGTACTTC. The chain recombines TRBV5-4 with TRBJ2-4; D might be TRBD1 or TRBD2, each matching 7 bases. CDR3 length equals 14 residues. Trimming took off 3 bases at V and 6 bases at J, with 13 bases between the two ends. Germline values: CDR1 SGHNT, CDR2 YYREEE (reference sequence). Filled out from reference TRBV5-4 and TRBJ2-4, the complete variable domain reads ETGVTQSPTHLIKTRGQQVTLRCSSQSGHNTVSWYQQALGQGPQFIFQYYREEENGRGNFPPRFSGLQFPNYSSELNVNALELDDSALYLCASSSGGGGNIQYFGAGTRLSVL.

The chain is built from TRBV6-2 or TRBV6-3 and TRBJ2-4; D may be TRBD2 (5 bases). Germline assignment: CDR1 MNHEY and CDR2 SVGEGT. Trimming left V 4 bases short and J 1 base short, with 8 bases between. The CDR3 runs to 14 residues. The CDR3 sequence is CASSWELAKNIQYF. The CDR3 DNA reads TGTGCCAGCAGTTGGGAGTTGGCCAAAAACATTCAGTACTTC.

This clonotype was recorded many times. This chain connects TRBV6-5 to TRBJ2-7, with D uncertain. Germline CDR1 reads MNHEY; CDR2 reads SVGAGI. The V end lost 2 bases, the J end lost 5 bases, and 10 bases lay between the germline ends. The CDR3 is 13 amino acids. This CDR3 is CASSYQYGNEQYF. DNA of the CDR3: TGTGCCAGCAGTTACCAGTATGGGAACGAGCAGTACTTC.

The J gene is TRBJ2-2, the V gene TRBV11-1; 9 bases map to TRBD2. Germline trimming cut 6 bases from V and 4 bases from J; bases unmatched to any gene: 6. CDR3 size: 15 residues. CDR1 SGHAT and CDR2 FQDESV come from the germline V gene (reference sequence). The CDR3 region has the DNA TGTGCCAGCAGGGGTAGCGGGAGCGCCACCGGGGAGCTGTTTTTT. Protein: CASRGSGSATGELFF.

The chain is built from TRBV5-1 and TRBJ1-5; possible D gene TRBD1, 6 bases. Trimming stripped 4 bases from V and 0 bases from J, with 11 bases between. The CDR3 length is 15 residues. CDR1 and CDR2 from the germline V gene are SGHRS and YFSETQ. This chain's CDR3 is CASSPSGDSNQPQHF. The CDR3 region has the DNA TGCGCCAGCAGCCCCTCAGGGGATAGCAATCAGCCCCAGCATTTT. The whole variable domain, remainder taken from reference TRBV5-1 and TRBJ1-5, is KAGVTQTPRYLIKTRGQQVTLSCSPISGHRSVSWYQQTPGQGLQFLFEYFSETQRNKGNFPGRFSGRQFSNSRSEMNVSTLELGDSALYLCASSPSGDSNQPQHFGDGTRLSIL.

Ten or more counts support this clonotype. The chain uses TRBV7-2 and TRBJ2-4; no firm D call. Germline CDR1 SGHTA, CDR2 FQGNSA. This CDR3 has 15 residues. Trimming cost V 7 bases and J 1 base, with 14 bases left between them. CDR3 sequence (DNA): TGTGCCAGCACCCTTGACCCCGTGGCCAAAAACATTCAGTACTTC. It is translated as CASTLDPVAKNIQYF.

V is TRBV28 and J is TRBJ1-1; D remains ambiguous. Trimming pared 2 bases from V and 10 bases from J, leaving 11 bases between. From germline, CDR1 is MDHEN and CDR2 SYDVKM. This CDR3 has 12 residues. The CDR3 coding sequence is TGTGCCAGCAGTTTAGGTCAGTTGGGAGCTTTCTTT. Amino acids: CASSLGQLGAFF.

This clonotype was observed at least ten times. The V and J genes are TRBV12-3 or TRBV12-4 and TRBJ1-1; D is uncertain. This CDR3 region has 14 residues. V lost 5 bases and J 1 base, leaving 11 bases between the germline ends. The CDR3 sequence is CASSLRTQNTEAFF. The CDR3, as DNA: TGTGCCAGCAGTCTCCGAACTCAGAACACTGAAGCTTTCTTT.

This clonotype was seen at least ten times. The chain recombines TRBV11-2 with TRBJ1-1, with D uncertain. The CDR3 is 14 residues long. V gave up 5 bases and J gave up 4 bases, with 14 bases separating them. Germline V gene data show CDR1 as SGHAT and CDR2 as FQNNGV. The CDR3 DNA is TGTGCCAGCAGCGACTACAAAGGATCCACTGAAGCTTTCTTT. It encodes CASSDYKGSTEAFF.

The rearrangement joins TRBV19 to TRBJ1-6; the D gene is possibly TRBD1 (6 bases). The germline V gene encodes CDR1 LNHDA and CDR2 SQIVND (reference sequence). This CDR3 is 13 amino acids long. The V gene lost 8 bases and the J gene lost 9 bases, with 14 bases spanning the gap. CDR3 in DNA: TGTGCCAGTGCATCCAGGGGAGCTTCACCCCTCCACTTT. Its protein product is CASASRGASPLHF.

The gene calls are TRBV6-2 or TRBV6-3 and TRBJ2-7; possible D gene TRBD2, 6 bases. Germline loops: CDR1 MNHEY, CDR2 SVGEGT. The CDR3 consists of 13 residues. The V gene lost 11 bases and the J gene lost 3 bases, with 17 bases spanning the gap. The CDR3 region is CASREDYYYEQYF. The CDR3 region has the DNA TGTGCCTCCCGCGAGGACTACTACTACGAGCAGTACTTC.

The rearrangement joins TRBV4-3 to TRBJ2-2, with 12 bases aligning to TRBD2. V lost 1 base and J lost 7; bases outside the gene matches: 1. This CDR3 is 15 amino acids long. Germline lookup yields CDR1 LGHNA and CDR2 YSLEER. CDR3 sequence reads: CASSQVLAGGGELFF. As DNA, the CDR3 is TGCGCCAGCAGCCAAGTACTAGCGGGAGGCGGGGAGCTGTTTTTT.

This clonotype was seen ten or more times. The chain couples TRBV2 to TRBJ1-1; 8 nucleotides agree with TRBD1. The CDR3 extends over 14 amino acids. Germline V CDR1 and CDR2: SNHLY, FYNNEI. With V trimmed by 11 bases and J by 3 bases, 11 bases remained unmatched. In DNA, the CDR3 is TGTGCCCGCCGGGACAGGCCGATTCACACTGAAGCTTTCTTT. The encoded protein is CARRDRPIHTEAFF.